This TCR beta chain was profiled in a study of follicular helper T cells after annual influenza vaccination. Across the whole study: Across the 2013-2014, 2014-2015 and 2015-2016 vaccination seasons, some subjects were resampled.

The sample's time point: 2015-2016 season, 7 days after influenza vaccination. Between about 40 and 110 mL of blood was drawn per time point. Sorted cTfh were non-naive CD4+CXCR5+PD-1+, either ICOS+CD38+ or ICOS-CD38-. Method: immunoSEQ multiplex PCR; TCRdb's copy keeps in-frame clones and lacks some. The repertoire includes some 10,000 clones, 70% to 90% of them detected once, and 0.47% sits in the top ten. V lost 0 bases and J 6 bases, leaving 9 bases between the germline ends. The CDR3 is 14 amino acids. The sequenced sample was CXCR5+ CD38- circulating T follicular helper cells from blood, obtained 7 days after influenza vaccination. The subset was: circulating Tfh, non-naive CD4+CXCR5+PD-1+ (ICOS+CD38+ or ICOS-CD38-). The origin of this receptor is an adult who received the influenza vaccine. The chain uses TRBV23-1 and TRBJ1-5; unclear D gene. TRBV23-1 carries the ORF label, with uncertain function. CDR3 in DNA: TGCGCCAGCAGTCAATCGTTCCCACTTCAGCCCCAGCATTTT. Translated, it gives CASSQSFPLQPQHF.